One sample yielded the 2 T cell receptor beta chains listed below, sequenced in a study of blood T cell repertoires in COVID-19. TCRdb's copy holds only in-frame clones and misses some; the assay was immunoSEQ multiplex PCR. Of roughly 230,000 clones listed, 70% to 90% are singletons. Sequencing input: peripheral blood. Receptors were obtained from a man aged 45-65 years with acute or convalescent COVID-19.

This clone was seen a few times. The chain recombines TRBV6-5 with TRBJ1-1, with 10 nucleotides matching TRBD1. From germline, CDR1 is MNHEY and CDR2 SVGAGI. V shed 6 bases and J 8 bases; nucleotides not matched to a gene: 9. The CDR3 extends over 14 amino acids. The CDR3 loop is CASSVRDRGVEAFF. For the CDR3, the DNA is TGTGCCAGCAGCGTCCGGGACAGGGGTGTGGAAGCTTTCTTT.

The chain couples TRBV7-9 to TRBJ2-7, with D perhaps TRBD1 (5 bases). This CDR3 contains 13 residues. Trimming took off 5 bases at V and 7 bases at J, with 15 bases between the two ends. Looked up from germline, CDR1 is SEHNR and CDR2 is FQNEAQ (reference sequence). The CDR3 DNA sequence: TGTGCCAGCAGCGCCCCGACAGAGAGAGAGCAGTACTTC. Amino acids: CASSAPTEREQYF. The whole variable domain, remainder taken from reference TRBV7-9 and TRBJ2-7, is DTGVSQNPRHKITKRGQNVTFRCDPISEHNRLYWYRQTLGQGPEFLTYFQNEAQLEKSRLLSDRFSAERPKGSFSTLEIQRTEQGDSAMYLCASSAPTEREQYFGPGTRLTVT.